This TCR beta chain was found in a study of blood T cells in healthy people across ages. The study's findings and limits: In these data, TCR beta diversity tracked strongly with naive T cell percentage.

Researchers collected about 9.1 milliliters of peripheral blood from every single donor. A second PCR, run for about 6 to 11 cycles, used a sample-barcoded 5' primer plus a J-beta primer mix. Each of the cDNA molecules was tagged by a template-switch adaptor with 12 random nucleotides. Using its own MiXCR run on the 5' RACE reads, TCRdb lists one record per CDR3 protein. The sample holds about 1.6 million distinct CDR3 sequences, 34% seen once. V was trimmed by 6 bases and J by 2 bases, leaving 14 bases between them. This CDR3 has 13 residues. CDR1 DFQATT and CDR2 SNEGSKA come from the germline V gene (reference sequence). This clonotype has a handful of counts. What it recognizes is unknown.

This clonotype was sampled from a woman in her 30s in good health. The specimen was blood. The chain recombines TRBV20-1 with TRBJ2-7; D is perhaps TRBD1 (6 bases). The CDR3 here is CSAGDTYTYEQYF. Written as DNA, the CDR3 is TGCAGTGCCGGGGACACCTACACCTACGAGCAGTACTTC.